These 12 T cell receptor beta chains were all obtained from the same sample, sequenced in a study of blood T cell repertoires in COVID-19. TCRdb keeps only in-frame clones here, not all; method: immunoSEQ multiplex PCR. Altogether about 91,000 clones are present, 75% to 85% being singletons, with the ten largest covering roughly 24%. Sequences were obtained from peripheral blood. Receptors originate from a man aged 65 to 85 with acute or convalescent COVID-19.

The V and J genes are TRBV6-2 or TRBV6-3 and TRBJ1-6; a possible D gene is TRBD1 (6 bases). In germline, CDR1 is MNHEY, CDR2 SVGEGT. V was clipped by 5 bases and J by 3 bases, with 8 bases between them. The CDR3 is 14 residues long. CDR3 in amino acids: CASSRDNYNSPLHF. The CDR3 coding sequence is TGTGCCAGCAGTCGGGACAACTATAATTCACCCCTCCACTTT.

Points on this clone: Other DNA sequences of this sample code for an identical CDR3. This rearrangement joins TRBV19 to TRBJ2-5; 8 bases map to TRBD1. The CDR3 is 14 residues long. Germline CDR1 is LNHDA and CDR2 is SQIVND (reference sequence). J was trimmed by 2 bases and V by 5 bases; bases with no gene match: 4. The CDR3 is CASSPGQVQETQYF. CDR3 DNA: TGTGCCAGTAGTCCGGGACAGGTTCAAGAGACCCAGTACTTC.

This clone was observed a few times. V gene TRBV23-1 combines with J gene TRBJ2-1, with 7 bases fitting TRBD1. TRBV23-1 is an ORF, with its function uncertain. V was pared by 9 bases and J by 3 bases, with 5 bases of the junction left unmatched. The CDR3 is 13 amino acids. CDR3 region: CAREGQYYNEQFF. In nucleotides, the CDR3 is TGCGCCAGAGAGGGACAGTACTACAATGAGCAGTTCTTC.

Written as DNA, the CDR3 is TGCGCCAGCAGCTTGGAGACTAGCGGGTGGAATACGCAGTATTTT. This translates into CASSLETSGWNTQYF. The chain couples TRBV5-1 to TRBJ2-3; 10 nucleotides agree with TRBD2. Germline values: CDR1 SGHRS, CDR2 YFSETQ. The CDR3 is 15 residues long. Trimming at V came to 0 bases and at J to 7 bases, leaving 5 bases not matched to a gene. Full variable domain (remainder filled in from reference TRBV5-1 and TRBJ2-3): KAGVTQTPRYLIKTRGQQVTLSCSPISGHRSVSWYQQTPGQGLQFLFEYFSETQRNKGNFPGRFSGRQFSNSRSEMNVSTLELGDSALYLCASSLETSGWNTQYFGPGTRLTVL.

The chain employs TRBV18 and TRBJ1-2; tentatively, D is TRBD1 (6 bases). CDR3 length equals 16 residues. Germline V gene lookup returns CDR1 KGHSH and CDR2 LQKENI. Trimming removed 2 bases at V and 6 bases at J, with 19 bases between. This CDR3 is CASSPFPAGGADGYTF. The CDR3 bases are TGTGCCAGCTCACCATTCCCCGCGGGGGGCGCGGATGGCTACACCTTC.

The chain uses TRBV27 and TRBJ2-7, with 15 bases identical to TRBD2. The CDR3 has 17 residues. The germline CDR1 and CDR2 sequences are MNHEY and SMNVEV (reference sequence). The J segment lost 3 bases and the V segment lost 5 bases, leaving 8 bases of the junction unmatched. CDR3: CASSLGLAGGGNYEQYF. CDR3 bases: TGTGCCAGCAGTCTGGGACTAGCGGGAGGTGGGAACTACGAGCAGTACTTC.

This clone was observed a few times. This chain joins TRBV29-1 and TRBJ1-3; the match to TRBD1 covers 8 bases. This CDR3 has 18 residues. Germline V gene sequence: CDR1 SQVTM, CDR2 ANQGSEA. After removal of 7 bases from V and 0 bases from J, the junction contained 17 bases not matched to a gene. CDR3 nucleotide sequence: TGCAGCGGCCCCGATCCCATCGACAGGGGTTCCTCTGGAAACACCATATATTTT. It specifies CSGPDPIDRGSSGNTIYF.

The chain joins TRBV30 to TRBJ2-5; 11 nucleotides match TRBD2. The ends lost 0 bases at V and 2 bases at J; junction bases unmatched: 5. This CDR3 has 16 amino acids. CDR1 is GTSNPN, CDR2 SVGIG, per germline (reference sequence). In DNA, the CDR3 is TGTGCCTGGAGTGTGGGGACTAGCGGAGGACAAGAGACCCAGTACTTC. This sequence encodes CAWSVGTSGGQETQYF. The complete variable domain, with remaining parts taken from reference TRBV30 and TRBJ2-5, reads SQTIHQWPATLVQPVGSPLSLECTVEGTSNPNLYWYRQAAGRGLQLLFYSVGIGQISSEVPQNLSASRPQDRQFILSSKKLLLSDSGFYLCAWSVGTSGGQETQYFGPGTRLLVL.

Only a few counts were recorded for this clone. The chain links TRBV5-6 to TRBJ2-7; TRBD1 matches at 7 bases. Trimming at V came to 0 bases and at J to 4 bases, leaving 10 bases not matched to a gene. The CDR3 runs 16 residues. Germline CDR1 SGHDT, CDR2 YYEEEE. The CDR3 is CASSLGTGSKRYEQYF. In nucleotides, the CDR3 is TGTGCCAGCAGCTTGGGGACAGGCTCAAAAAGATACGAGCAGTACTTC. Combining the CDR3 with reference TRBV5-6 and TRBJ2-7 gives the whole variable domain DAGVTQSPTHLIKTRGQQVTLRCSPKSGHDTVSWYQQALGQGPQFIFQYYEEEERQRGNFPDRFSGHQFPNYSSELNVNALLLGDSALYLCASSLGTGSKRYEQYFGPGTRLTVT.

The rearrangement uses TRBV6-5 and TRBJ2-7; the D gene is possibly TRBD2 (6 bases). This CDR3 is 14 amino acids long. Germline loops: CDR1 MNHEY, CDR2 SVGAGI. V was shortened by 11 bases and J by 0 bases, with 17 bases between the two germline ends. The CDR3 DNA reads as TGTGCCTCAAGGGGACTGCCCAACTCCTACGAGCAGTACTTC. It is translated as CASRGLPNSYEQYF.

The chain carries TRBV5-4 and TRBJ1-4; D is uncertain. V was pared by 2 bases and J by 6 bases, with 11 bases between. The CDR3 length is 14 residues. From germline, CDR1 is SGHNT and CDR2 YYREEE (reference sequence). The CDR3: CASSLTGYDEKLFF. For the CDR3, the DNA is TGTGCCAGCAGCTTAACGGGGTACGATGAAAAACTGTTTTTT.

In its sample, this clone was seen a few times. The V and J genes are TRBV15 and TRBJ2-7; 7 bases agree with TRBD1. Germline V gives CDR1 LNHNV, CDR2 YYDKDF (reference sequence). The CDR3 loop spans 16 amino acids. With V trimmed by 0 bases and J by 6 bases, 11 bases remained unmatched. CDR3 protein: CATSRDVFVAGGEQYF. CDR3 coding DNA: TGTGCCACCAGCAGAGATGTCTTTGTGGCAGGGGGCGAGCAGTACTTC.